A single sample is the source of the 19 T cell receptor beta chains below, sequenced in a study of shared clonotypes between healthy human individuals. Sequencing used immunoSEQ multiplex PCR; TCRdb keeps in-frame clones, though not all of them. This table has more than 550,000 clones, roughly 72% appearing once. The sequenced sample was memory CD4+ T cells sorted from blood. Subset noted: CD45RA-negative fraction. These receptor sequences come from a woman aged 30 to 39 in good health.

This clone was seen ten or more times. The CDR3 sequence: CASSLGTPSPAFF. CDR3 bases: TGTGCCAGCAGCTTAGGGACTCCCAGCCCAGCTTTCTTT. V and J are TRBV7-9 and TRBJ1-1; D is unresolved. The CDR3 has 13 amino acids. The ends were cut back, 1 base at V and 10 bases at J, with 13 bases in the middle. Germline V CDR1 and CDR2: SEHNR, FQNEAQ (reference sequence).

The chain joins TRBV7-9 to TRBJ2-3, with D tentatively TRBD2 (5 bases). Trimming left V 5 bases short and J 6 bases short, with 12 bases between. This CDR3 region has 13 residues. Germline V gene lookup returns CDR1 SEHNR and CDR2 FQNEAQ (reference sequence). The CDR3 region has the DNA TGTGCCAGCAGCCCGCCAGAGCGGGATACGCAGTATTTT. Translated: CASSPPERDTQYF. The variable domain in full, completed from reference TRBV7-9 and TRBJ2-3, reads DTGVSQNPRHKITKRGQNVTFRCDPISEHNRLYWYRQTLGQGPEFLTYFQNEAQLEKSRLLSDRFSAERPKGSFSTLEIQRTEQGDSAMYLCASSPPERDTQYFGPGTRLTVL.

The chain joins TRBV5-1 to TRBJ2-7; unclear D gene. Trimming took 5 bases from V and 3 from J, leaving 6 bases between them. There are 11 residues in the CDR3. CDR1 is SGHRS and CDR2 is YFSETQ in the germline V gene. The CDR3 bases are TGCGCCAGCAGGGATTTCTACGAGCAGTACTTC. This gives the protein CASRDFYEQYF.

The rearrangement links TRBV20-1 to TRBJ2-5, with TRBD1 as a possible D gene (6 bases). The DNA matches TRBJ2-7 better at its end, which makes the J call doubtful. The CDR3 length is 11 residues. In germline, CDR1 is DFQATT, CDR2 SNEGSKA (reference sequence). The DNA of the CDR3 is TGCAGTGCCAGGGGCCCATACGAGCAGTACTTC. It yields the protein CSARGPYEQYF.

V is TRBV11-2 and J is TRBJ2-2, with D perhaps matching TRBD1 or TRBD2 (6 bases each). This CDR3 is built from 16 residues. Germline V gene sequence: CDR1 SGHAT, CDR2 FQNNGV. The V gene lost 7 bases and the J gene lost 4 bases, with 19 bases spanning the gap. CDR3 protein: CASTATPGAITGELFF. Written as DNA, the CDR3 is TGTGCCAGCACCGCGACCCCGGGGGCGATCACCGGGGAGCTGTTTTTT.

This rearrangement joins TRBV2 to TRBJ2-7; possible D gene TRBD2, 6 bases. The CDR3 length is 14 residues. Looked up from germline, CDR1 is SNHLY and CDR2 is FYNNEI. The V gene lost 1 base and the J gene lost 3 bases, with 10 bases spanning the gap. The CDR3 DNA is TGTGCCAGCAGTGAAGGGGAGGTCCGCTACGAGCAGTACTTC. Translation gives CASSEGEVRYEQYF.

The V call is TRBV28, the J call TRBJ2-7, with 11 positions matching TRBD2. CDR1 is MDHEN, CDR2 SYDVKM, per germline. The CDR3 spans 17 residues. Trimming cost V 5 bases and J 4 bases; bases outside gene matches: 13. The CDR3 nucleotides are TGTGCCAGCAGTCCCCGGGGACTAGCGGCCCGGATTTACGAGCAGTACTTC. Encoded protein: CASSPRGLAARIYEQYF.

The rearrangement links TRBV5-1 to TRBJ2-3, with D maybe TRBD1 (6 bases). There are 16 residues in the CDR3. With 0 bases removed from V and 1 base from J, the gap between germline ends came to 12 bases. From germline, CDR1 is SGHRS and CDR2 YFSETQ. The CDR3 reads CASSLAQGMGTDTQYF. The CDR3 DNA is TGCGCCAGCAGCTTGGCGCAGGGGATGGGCACAGATACGCAGTATTTT.

This clone was seen just once. CDR3 region: CASSDFWESTEAFF. CDR3 sequence (DNA): TGTGCCAGCAGTGACTTTTGGGAATCCACTGAAGCTTTCTTT. The rearrangement joins TRBV6-4 to TRBJ1-1; D gene ambiguous. V lost 1 base, J lost 4 bases, and 10 bases lay in between. The CDR3 runs 14 residues. Germline values: CDR1 MRHNA, CDR2 SNTAGT.

This chain links TRBV30 with TRBJ1-5; TRBD1 might be the D (5 bases). This CDR3 has 13 residues. V was trimmed by 5 bases and J by 4 bases, leaving 12 bases between them. Germline V gives CDR1 GTSNPN, CDR2 SVGIG (reference sequence). CDR3 loop: CAWSGTLNQPQHF. CDR3 sequence (DNA): TGTGCCTGGTCCGGGACGCTAAATCAGCCCCAGCATTTT.

This chain links TRBV30 with TRBJ2-5; D remains unclear. The better agreement between TRBJ2-7 and the DNA end casts doubt on the J call. The CDR3 contains 11 residues. The germline V gene has CDR1 GTSNPN and CDR2 SVGIG (reference sequence). Here the CDR3 reads CAWSVSYEQYF. The DNA for the CDR3 is TGTGCCTGGAGTGTTAGCTACGAGCAGTACTTC.

The J gene is TRBJ1-1, the V gene TRBV5-1; D remains ambiguous. There are 15 residues in the CDR3. CDR1 is SGHRS, CDR2 YFSETQ, per germline. V was cut by 0 bases and J by 0 bases, with 9 bases left in between. Written as DNA, the CDR3 is TGCGCCAGCAGCTTGGTGGCAGATATGAACACTGAAGCTTTCTTT. It translates to CASSLVADMNTEAFF.

The DNA for the CDR3 is TGTGCCAGCTCGCCAGCGACTACCAAGAGCTCCTACGAGCAGTACTTC. This gives the protein CASSPATTKSSYEQYF. The chain recombines TRBV18 with TRBJ2-7, with a weak D call TRBD2 (5 bases). CDR1 is KGHSH, CDR2 LQKENI, per germline. V was trimmed by 6 bases and J by 0 bases, leaving 18 bases between them. The CDR3 totals 16 residues.

This sequence joins TRBV28 and TRBJ1-5; D is unresolved. Germline loops: CDR1 MDHEN, CDR2 SYDVKM. The CDR3 covers 16 residues. V lost 2 bases, J lost 5 bases, and 16 bases lay in between. CDR3 sequence reads: CASSLIKGRNYQPQHF. The CDR3 DNA reads as TGTGCCAGCAGTTTAATAAAGGGTCGAAATTATCAGCCCCAGCATTTT.

This sequence joins TRBV19 and TRBJ2-3, with 10 bases that match TRBD2. The CDR3 runs 16 residues. The germline gives CDR1 LNHDA, CDR2 SQIVND (reference sequence). Germline trimming cut 6 bases from V and 2 bases from J; bases unmatched to any gene: 8. CDR3: CASSHLAGAFTDTQYF. The CDR3 nucleotides read TGTGCCAGTAGCCATCTAGCGGGGGCCTTCACAGATACGCAGTATTTT.

The chain combines TRBV5-4 with TRBJ2-3; D gene uncertain. Trimming took 2 bases from V and 0 from J, leaving 13 bases between them. Germline lookup yields CDR1 SGHNT and CDR2 YYREEE (reference sequence). This CDR3 has 16 residues. The CDR3 protein is CASSFGVGRSTDTQYF. CDR3 coding DNA: TGTGCCAGCAGCTTTGGCGTGGGAAGGAGCACAGATACGCAGTATTTT.

The CDR3 is CASSLVAGLGTDTQYF. The CDR3 DNA is TGTGCCAGCAGCTTGGTAGCGGGACTAGGGACAGATACGCAGTATTTT. The chain combines TRBV5-5 with TRBJ2-3, with 8 bases fitting TRBD2. CDR1 and CDR2 from the germline V gene are SGHKS and YYEKEE (reference sequence). The CDR3 runs 16 residues. The ends lost 0 bases at V and 3 bases at J; junction bases unmatched: 6.

This clone appeared once. The chain couples TRBV4-2 to TRBJ1-2, with 9 bases that match TRBD1. This CDR3 is 14 amino acids long. Germline CDR1 reads LGHNA; CDR2 reads YNFKEQ. V gave up 2 bases and J gave up 7 bases; unmatched junction bases: 5. The CDR3 DNA is TGTGCCAGCAGCCAACGAACAGGGGGCGGTGGCTACACCTTC. This encodes CASSQRTGGGGYTF.

In nucleotides, the CDR3 is TGTGCCAGCTCCCTTCTAGCGGGACCCTCCTACGAGCAGTACTTC. This codes for CASSLLAGPSYEQYF. J is TRBJ2-7 and V is TRBV18; TRBD2 agrees at 9 bases. V dropped 6 bases and J dropped 0; count of bases not matched to a gene: 6. Germline V gene sequence: CDR1 KGHSH, CDR2 LQKENI. The CDR3 sequence is 15 residues long. The entire variable domain, with the rest obtained from reference TRBV18 and TRBJ2-7, is as follows: NAGVMQNPRHLVRRRGQEARLRCSPMKGHSHVYWYRQLPEEGLKFMVYLQKENIIDESGMPKERFSAEFPKEGPSILRIQQVVRGDSAAYFCASSLLAGPSYEQYFGPGTRLTVT.